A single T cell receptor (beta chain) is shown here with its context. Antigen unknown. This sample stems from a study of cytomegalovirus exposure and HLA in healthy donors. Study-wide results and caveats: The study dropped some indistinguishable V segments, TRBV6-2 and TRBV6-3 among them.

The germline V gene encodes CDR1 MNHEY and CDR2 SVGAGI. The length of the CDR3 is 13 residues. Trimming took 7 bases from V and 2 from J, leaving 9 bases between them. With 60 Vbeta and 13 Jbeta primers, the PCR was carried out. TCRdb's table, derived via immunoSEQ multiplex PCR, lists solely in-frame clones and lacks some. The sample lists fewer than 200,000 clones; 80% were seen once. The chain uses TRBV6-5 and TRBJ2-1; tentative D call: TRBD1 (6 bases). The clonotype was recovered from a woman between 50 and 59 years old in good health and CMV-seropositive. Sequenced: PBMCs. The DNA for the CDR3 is TGTGCCAGCAAACAGGGCCCCTACAATGAGCAGTTCTTC. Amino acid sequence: CASKQGPYNEQFF.